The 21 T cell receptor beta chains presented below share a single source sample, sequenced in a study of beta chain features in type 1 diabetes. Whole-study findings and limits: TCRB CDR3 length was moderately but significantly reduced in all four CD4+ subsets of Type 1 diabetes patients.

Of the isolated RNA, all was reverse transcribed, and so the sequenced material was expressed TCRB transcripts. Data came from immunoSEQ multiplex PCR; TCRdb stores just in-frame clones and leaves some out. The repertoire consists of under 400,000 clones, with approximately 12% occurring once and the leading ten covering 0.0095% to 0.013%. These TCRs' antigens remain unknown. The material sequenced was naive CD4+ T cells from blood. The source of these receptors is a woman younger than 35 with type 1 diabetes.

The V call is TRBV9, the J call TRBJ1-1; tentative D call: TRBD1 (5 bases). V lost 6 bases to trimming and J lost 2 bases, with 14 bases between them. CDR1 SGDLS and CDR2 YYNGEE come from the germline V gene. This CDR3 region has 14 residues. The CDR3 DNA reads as TGTGCCAGCACCCGAGGCAGGGCCAACACTGAAGCTTTCTTT. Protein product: CASTRGRANTEAFF.

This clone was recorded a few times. The DNA of the CDR3 is TGTGCCTGGAGTGTCCGGACAGGGGGGAACACTGAAGCTTTCTTT. Translated: CAWSVRTGGNTEAFF. This rearrangement joins TRBV30 to TRBJ1-1; TRBD1 matches 10 bases. Trimming removed 0 bases from V and 1 base from J; junction bases left unmatched: 2. Looked up from germline, CDR1 is GTSNPN and CDR2 is SVGIG (reference sequence). The CDR3 is 15 residues long.

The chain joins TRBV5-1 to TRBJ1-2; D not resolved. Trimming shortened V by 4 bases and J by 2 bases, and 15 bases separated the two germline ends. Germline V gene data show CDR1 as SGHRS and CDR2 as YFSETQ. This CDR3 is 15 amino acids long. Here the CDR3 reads CASSPRRAGNYGYTF. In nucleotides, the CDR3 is TGCGCCAGCAGCCCCCGGCGGGCGGGGAACTATGGCTACACCTTC.

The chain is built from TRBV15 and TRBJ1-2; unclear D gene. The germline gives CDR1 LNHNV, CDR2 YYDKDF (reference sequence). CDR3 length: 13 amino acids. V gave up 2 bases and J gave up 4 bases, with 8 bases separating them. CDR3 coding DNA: TGTGCCACCAGCAGACCGCAGTCCTATGGCTACACCTTC. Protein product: CATSRPQSYGYTF.

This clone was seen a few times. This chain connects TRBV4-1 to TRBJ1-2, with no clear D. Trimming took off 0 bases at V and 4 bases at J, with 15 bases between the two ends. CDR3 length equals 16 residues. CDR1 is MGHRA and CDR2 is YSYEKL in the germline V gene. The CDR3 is CASSQDWPGVPYGYTF. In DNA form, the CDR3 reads TGCGCCAGCAGCCAAGATTGGCCAGGTGTCCCCTATGGCTACACCTTC.

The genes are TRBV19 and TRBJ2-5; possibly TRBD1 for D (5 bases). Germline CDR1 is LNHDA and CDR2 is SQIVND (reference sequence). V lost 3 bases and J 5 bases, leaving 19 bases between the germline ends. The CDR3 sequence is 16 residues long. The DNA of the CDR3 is TGTGCCAGTAGTATTCAAGGGGCGCATCGGCCGGAGACCCAGTACTTC. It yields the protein CASSIQGAHRPETQYF.

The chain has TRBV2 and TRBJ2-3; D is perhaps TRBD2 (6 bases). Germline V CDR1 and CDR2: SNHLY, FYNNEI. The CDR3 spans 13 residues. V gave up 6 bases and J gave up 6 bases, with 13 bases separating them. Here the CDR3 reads CASRATGTDTQYF. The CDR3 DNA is TGTGCCAGCAGGGCTACGGGGACTGATACGCAGTATTTT. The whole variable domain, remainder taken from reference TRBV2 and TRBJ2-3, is EPEVTQTPSHQVTQMGQEVILRCVPISNHLYFYWYRQILGQKVEFLVSFYNNEISEKSEIFDDQFSVERPDGSNFTLKIRSTKLEDSAMYFCASRATGTDTQYFGPGTRLTVL.

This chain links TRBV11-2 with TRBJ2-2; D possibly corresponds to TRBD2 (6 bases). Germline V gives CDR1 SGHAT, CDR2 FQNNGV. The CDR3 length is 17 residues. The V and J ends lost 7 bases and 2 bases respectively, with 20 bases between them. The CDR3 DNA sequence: TGTGCCAGCATCAACCCCGGGGAGGACCTCAACACCGGGGAGCTGTTTTTT. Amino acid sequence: CASINPGEDLNTGELFF.

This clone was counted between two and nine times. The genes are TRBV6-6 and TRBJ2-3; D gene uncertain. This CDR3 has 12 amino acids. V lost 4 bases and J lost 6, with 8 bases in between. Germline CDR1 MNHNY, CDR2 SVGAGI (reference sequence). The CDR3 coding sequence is TGTGCCAGCAGTTCCCGGTGGGATACGCAGTATTTT. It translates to CASSSRWDTQYF.

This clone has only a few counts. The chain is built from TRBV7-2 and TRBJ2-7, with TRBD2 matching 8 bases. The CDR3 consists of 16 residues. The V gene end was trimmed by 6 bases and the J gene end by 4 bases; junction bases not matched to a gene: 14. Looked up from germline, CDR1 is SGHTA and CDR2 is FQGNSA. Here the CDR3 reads CASRQGTSGSGYEQYF. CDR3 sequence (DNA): TGTGCCAGCAGGCAGGGTACCAGCGGGAGTGGATACGAGCAGTACTTC.

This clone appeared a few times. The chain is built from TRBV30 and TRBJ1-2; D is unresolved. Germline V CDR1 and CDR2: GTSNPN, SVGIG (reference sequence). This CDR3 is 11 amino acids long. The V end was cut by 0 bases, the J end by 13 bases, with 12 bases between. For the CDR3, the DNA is TGTGCCTGGAGTGTACTGAAGAATCCCACCTTC. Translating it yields CAWSVLKNPTF.

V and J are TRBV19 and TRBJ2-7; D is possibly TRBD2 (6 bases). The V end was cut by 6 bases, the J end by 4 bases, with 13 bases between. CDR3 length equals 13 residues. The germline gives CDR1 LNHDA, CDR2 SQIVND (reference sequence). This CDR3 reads CASSPGTRYEQYF. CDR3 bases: TGTGCCAGTAGCCCCGGGACTCGATACGAGCAGTACTTC.

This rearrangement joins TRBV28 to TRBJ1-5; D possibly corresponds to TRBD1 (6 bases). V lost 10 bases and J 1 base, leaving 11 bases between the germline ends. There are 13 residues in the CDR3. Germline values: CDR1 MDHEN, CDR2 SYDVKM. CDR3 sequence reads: CATLRGSNQPQHF. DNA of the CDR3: TGTGCCACCCTCAGGGGCAGCAATCAGCCCCAGCATTTT.

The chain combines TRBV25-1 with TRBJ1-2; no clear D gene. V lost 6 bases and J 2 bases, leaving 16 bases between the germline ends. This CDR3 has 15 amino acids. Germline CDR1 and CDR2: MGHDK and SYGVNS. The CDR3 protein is CASSDVRETNYGYTF. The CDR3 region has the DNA TGTGCCAGCAGCGACGTTCGGGAGACCAACTATGGCTACACCTTC.

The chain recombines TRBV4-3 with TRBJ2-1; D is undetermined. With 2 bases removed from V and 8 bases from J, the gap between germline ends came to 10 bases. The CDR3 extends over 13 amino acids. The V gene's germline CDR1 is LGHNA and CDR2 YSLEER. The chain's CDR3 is CASSQLQRDEQFF. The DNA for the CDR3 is TGCGCCAGCAGCCAACTTCAGCGCGATGAGCAGTTCTTC.

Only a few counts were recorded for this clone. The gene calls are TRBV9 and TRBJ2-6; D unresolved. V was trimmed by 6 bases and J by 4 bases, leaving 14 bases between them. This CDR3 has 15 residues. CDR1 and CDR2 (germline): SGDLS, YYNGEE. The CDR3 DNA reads TGTGCCAGCACCCCGAGTCCTAACGGGGCCAACGTCCTGACTTTC. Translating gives CASTPSPNGANVLTF.

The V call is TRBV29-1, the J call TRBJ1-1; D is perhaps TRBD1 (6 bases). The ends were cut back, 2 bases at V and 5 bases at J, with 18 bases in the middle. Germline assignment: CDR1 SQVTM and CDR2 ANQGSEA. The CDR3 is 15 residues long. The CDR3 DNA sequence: TGCAGCGTTGAAACGCAGGGGTATAGTTGGACTGAAGCTTTCTTT. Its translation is CSVETQGYSWTEAFF.

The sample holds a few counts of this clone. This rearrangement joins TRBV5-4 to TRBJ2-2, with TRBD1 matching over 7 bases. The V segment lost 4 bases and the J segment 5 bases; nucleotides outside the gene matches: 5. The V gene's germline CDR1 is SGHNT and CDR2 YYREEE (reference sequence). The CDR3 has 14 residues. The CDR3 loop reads CASSLETGTGELFF. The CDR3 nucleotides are TGTGCCAGCAGCCTAGAGACAGGGACCGGGGAGCTGTTTTTT.

Here the CDR3 DNA reads TGTGCCAGCAAGACTAGAAACGAGCAGTACTTC. Amino acid sequence: CASKTRNEQYF. The chain recombines TRBV2 with TRBJ2-7, with a weak D call TRBD2 (6 bases). Trimming left V 7 bases short and J 5 bases short, with 9 bases between. The CDR3 has 11 residues. Germline V gives CDR1 SNHLY, CDR2 FYNNEI.

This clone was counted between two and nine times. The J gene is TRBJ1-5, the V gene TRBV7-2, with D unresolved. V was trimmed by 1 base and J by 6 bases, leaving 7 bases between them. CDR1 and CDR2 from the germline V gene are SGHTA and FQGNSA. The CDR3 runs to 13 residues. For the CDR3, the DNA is TGTGCCAGCAGCTTAGAGGGAGGTCAGCCCCAGCATTTT. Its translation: CASSLEGGQPQHF.

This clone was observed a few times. The CDR3 DNA is TGCGCCAGCAGCTTAGTTAGGTTGGAGCGGGGGGCTGAGCAGTTCTTC. It encodes CASSLVRLERGAEQFF. The rearrangement joins TRBV5-1 to TRBJ2-1, with TRBD2 matching over 9 bases. V shed 2 bases, J shed 9 bases, and the junction held 12 bases outside the gene matches. In germline, CDR1 is SGHRS, CDR2 YFSETQ. The CDR3 runs to 16 residues.